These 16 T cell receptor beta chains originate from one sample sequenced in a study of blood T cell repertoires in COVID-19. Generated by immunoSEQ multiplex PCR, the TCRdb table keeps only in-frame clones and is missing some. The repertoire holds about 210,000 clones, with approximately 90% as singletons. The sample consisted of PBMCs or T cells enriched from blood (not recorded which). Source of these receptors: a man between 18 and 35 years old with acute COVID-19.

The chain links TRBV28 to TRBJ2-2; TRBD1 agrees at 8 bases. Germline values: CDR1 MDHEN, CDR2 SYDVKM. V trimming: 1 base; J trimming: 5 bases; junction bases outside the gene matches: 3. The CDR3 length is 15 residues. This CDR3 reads CASSLSDRETGELFF. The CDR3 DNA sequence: TGTGCCAGCAGTTTATCGGACAGGGAGACCGGGGAGCTGTTTTTT. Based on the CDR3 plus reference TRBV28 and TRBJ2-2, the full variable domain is DVKVTQSSRYLVKRTGEKVFLECVQDMDHENMFWYRQDPGLGLRLIYFSYDVKMKEKGDIPEGYSVSREKKERFSLILESASTNQTSMYLCASSLSDRETGELFFGEGSRLTVL.

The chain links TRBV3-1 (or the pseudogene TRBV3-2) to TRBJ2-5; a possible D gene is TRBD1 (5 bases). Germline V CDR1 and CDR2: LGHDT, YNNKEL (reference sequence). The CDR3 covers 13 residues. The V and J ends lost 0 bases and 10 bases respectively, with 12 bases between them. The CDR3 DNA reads TGTGCCAGCAGCCAAGAGTTTCAGGGCGGCCAGTACTTC. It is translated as CASSQEFQGGQYF.

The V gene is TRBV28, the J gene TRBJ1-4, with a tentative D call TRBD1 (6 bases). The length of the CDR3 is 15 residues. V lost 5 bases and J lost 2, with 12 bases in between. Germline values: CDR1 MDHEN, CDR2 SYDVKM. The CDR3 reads CASSQAQGTNEKLFF. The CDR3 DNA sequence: TGTGCCAGCAGTCAGGCCCAGGGGACTAATGAAAAACTGTTTTTT.

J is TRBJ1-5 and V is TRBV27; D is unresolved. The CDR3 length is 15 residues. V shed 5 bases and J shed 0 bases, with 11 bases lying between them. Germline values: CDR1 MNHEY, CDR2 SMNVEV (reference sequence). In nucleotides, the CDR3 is TGTGCCAGCAGTCTGGGGAGCCATAGCAATCAGCCCCAGCATTTT. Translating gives CASSLGSHSNQPQHF.

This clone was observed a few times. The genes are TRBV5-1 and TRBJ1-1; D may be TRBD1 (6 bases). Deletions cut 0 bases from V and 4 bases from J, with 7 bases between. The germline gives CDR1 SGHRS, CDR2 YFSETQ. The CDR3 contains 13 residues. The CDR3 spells CASSLAGATEAFF. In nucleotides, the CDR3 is TGCGCCAGCAGCTTGGCAGGGGCCACTGAAGCTTTCTTT.

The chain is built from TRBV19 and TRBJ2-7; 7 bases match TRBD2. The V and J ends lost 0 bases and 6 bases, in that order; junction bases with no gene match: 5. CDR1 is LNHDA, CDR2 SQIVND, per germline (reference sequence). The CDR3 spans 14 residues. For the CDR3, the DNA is TGTGCCAGTAGTATAGATCGCCCGGGGGGCGAGCAGTACTTC. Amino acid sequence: CASSIDRPGGEQYF.

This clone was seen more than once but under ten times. The CDR3 here is CASSPSLADSYNEQFF. The DNA of the CDR3 is TGCGCCAGCAGCCCCTCTTTAGCGGACTCCTACAATGAGCAGTTCTTC. The V call is TRBV4-1, the J call TRBJ2-1, with a tentative D call TRBD2 (6 bases). Germline V gives CDR1 MGHRA, CDR2 YSYEKL. With 4 bases removed from V and 0 bases from J, the gap between germline ends came to 13 bases. CDR3 length equals 16 residues.

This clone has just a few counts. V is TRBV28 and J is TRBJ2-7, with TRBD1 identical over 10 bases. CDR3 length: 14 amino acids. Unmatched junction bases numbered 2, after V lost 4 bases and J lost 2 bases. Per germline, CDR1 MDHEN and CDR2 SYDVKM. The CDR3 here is CASSSGQGTYEQYF. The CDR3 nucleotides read TGTGCCAGCAGTTCGGGACAGGGGACCTACGAGCAGTACTTC.

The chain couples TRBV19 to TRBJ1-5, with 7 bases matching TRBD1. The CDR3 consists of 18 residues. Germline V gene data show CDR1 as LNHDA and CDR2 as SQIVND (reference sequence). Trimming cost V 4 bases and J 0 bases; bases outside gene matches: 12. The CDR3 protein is CASSKSHGTDPSNQPQHF. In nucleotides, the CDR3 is TGTGCCAGTAGTAAATCTCATGGGACAGACCCTAGCAATCAGCCCCAGCATTTT.

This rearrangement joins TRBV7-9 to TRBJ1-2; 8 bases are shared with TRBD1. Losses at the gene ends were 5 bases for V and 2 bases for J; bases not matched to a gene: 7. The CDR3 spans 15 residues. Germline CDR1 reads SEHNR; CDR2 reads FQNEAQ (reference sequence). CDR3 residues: CASSTRQGKNYGYTF. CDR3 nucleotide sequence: TGTGCCAGCAGCACGCGACAGGGGAAGAACTATGGCTACACCTTC.

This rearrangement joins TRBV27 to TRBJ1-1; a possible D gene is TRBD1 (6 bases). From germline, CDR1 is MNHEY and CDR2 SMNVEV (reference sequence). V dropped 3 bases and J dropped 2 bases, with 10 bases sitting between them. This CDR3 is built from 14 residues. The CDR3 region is CASSLDSRNTEAFF. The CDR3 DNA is TGTGCCAGCAGTTTGGACAGCCGAAACACTGAAGCTTTCTTT.

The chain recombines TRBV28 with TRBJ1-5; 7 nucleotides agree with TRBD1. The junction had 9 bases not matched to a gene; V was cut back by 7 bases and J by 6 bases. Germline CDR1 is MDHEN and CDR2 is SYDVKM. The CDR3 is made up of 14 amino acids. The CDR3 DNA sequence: TGTGCCAGCAACCCCCGACAGGGCCGTCAGCCCCAGCATTTT. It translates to CASNPRQGRQPQHF.

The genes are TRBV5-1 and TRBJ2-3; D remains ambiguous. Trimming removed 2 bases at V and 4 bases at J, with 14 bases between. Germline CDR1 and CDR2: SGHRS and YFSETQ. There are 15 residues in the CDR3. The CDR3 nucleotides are TGCGCCAGCAGCTTCGGTAACTTTCGATCAGATACGCAGTATTTT. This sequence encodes CASSFGNFRSDTQYF.

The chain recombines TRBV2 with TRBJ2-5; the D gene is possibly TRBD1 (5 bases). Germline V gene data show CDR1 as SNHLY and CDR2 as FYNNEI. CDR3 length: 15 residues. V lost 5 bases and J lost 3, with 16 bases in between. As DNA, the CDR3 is TGTGCCAGCAGTTCCCCCTCTGTAGGGGAAGAGACCCAGTACTTC. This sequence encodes CASSSPSVGEETQYF.

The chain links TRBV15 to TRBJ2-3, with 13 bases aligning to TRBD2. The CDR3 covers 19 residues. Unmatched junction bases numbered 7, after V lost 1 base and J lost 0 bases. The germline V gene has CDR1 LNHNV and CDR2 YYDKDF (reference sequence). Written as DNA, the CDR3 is TGTGCCACCAGCAGAGGTTGGACTAGCGGGAGCCTTAGCACAGATACGCAGTATTTT. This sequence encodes CATSRGWTSGSLSTDTQYF.

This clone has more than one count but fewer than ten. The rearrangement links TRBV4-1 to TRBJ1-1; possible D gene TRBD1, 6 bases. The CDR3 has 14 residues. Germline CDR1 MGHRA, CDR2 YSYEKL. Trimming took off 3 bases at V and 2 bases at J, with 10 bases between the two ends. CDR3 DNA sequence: TGCGCCAGCAGCCAGATACAGGGCAACACTGAAGCTTTCTTT. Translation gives CASSQIQGNTEAFF.